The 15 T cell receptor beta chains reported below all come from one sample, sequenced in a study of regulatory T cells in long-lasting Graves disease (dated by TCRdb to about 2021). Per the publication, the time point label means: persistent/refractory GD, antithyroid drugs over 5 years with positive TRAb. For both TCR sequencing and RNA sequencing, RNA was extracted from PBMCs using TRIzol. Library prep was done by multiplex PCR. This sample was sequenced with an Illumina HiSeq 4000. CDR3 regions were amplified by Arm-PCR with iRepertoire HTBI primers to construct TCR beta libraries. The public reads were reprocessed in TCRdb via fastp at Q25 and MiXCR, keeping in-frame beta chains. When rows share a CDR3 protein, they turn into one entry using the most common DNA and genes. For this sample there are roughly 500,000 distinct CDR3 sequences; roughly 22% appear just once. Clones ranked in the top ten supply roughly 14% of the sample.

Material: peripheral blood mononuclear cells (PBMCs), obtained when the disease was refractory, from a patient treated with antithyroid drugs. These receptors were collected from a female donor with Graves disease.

The CDR3 loop reads CASRPTATATYEQYF. CDR3 bases: TGTGCCAGCAGACCGACTGCAACGGCTACCTACGAGCAGTACTTC. The gene calls are TRBV19 and TRBJ2-7; no clear D gene. V lost 9 bases and J 2 bases, leaving 20 bases between the germline ends. Germline V CDR1 and CDR2: LNHDA, SQIVND (reference sequence). CDR3 length: 15 residues.

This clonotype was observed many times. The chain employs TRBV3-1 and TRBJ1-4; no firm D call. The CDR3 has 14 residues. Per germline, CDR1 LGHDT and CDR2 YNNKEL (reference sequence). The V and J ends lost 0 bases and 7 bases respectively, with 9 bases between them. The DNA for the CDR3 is TGTGCCAGCAGCCAAGATTTTAGGGCTGAAAAACTGTTTTTT. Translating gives CASSQDFRAEKLFF. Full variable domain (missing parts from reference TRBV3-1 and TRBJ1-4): DTAVSQTPKYLVTQMGNDKSIKCEQNLGHDTMYWYKQDSKKFLKIMFSYNNKELIINETVPNRFSPKSPDKAHLNLHINSLELGDSAVYFCASSQDFRAEKLFFGSGTQLSVL.

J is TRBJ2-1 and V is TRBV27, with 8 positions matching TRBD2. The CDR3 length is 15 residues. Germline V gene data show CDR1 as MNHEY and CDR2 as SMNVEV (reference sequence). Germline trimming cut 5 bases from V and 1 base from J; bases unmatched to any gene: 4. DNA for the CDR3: TGTGCCAGCAGTATCACTAGCGGTTCCTACAATGAGCAGTTCTTC. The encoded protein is CASSITSGSYNEQFF.

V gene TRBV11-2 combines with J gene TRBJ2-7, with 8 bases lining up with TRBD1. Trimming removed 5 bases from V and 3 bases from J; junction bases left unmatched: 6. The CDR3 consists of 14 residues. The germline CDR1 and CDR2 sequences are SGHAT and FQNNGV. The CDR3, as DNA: TGTGCCAGCAGCGCAGGGACAGGTATCTACGAGCAGTACTTC. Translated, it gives CASSAGTGIYEQYF.

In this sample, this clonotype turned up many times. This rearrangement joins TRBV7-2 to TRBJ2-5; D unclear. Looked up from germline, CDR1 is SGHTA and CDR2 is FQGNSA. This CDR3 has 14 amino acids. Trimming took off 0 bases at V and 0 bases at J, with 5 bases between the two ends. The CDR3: CASSLATDQETQYF. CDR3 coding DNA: TGTGCCAGCAGCTTAGCTACAGACCAAGAGACCCAGTACTTC.

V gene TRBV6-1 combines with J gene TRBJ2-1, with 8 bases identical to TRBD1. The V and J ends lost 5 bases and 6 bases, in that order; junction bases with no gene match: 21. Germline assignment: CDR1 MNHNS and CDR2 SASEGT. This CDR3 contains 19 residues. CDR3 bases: TGTGCCAGCAGTCCCGACAGGGGATTCGGCCCCCGCCTCACCAATGAGCAGTTCTTC. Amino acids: CASSPDRGFGPRLTNEQFF.

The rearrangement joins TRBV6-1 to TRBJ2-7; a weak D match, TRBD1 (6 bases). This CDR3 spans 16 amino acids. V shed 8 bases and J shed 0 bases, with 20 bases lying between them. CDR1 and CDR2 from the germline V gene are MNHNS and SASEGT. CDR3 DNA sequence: TGTGCCAGCTGCTGTCGAAGGGGACATCTCTCCTACGAGCAGTACTTC. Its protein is CASCCRRGHLSYEQYF.

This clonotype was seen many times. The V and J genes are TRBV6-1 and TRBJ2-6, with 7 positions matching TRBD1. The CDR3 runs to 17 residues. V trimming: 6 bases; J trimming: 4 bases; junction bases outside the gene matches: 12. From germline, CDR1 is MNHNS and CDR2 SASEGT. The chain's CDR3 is CASRERDSLRGANVLTF. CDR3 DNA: TGTGCCAGCAGAGAACGGGACAGTCTTAGAGGGGCCAACGTCCTGACTTTC.

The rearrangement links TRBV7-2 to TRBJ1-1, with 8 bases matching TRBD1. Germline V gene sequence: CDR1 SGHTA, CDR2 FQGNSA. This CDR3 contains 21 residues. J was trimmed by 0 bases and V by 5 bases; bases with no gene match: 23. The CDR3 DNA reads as TGTGCCAGCAGCACCCAGGGGGCCACTGGGGGCCGCGAAGATATGAACACTGAAGCTTTCTTT. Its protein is CASSTQGATGGREDMNTEAFF.

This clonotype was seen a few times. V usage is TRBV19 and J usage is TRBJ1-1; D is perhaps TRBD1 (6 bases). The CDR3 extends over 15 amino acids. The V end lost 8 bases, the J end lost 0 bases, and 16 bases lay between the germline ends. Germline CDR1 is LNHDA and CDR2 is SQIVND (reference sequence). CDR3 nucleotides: TGTGCCAGTCGACCCCGGACAGAGATGAACACTGAAGCTTTCTTT. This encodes CASRPRTEMNTEAFF.

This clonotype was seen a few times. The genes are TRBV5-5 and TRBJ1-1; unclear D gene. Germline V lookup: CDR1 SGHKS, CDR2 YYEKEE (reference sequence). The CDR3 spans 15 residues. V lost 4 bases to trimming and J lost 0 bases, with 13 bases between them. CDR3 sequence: CASSLSSALNTEAFF. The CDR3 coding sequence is TGTGCCAGCAGCCTTTCGTCAGCTCTGAACACTGAAGCTTTCTTT. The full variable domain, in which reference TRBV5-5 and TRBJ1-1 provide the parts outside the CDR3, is DAGVTQSPTHLIKTRGQQVTLRCSPISGHKSVSWYQQVLGQGPQFIFQYYEKEERGRGNFPDRFSARQFPNYSSELNVNALLLGDSALYLCASSLSSALNTEAFFGQGTRLTVV.

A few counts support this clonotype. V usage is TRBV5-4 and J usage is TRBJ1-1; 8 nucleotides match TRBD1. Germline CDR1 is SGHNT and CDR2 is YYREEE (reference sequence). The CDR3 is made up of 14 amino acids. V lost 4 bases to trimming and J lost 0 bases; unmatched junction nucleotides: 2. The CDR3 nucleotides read TGTGCCAGCAGCAACAGGGGGATGAACACTGAAGCTTTCTTT. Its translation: CASSNRGMNTEAFF.

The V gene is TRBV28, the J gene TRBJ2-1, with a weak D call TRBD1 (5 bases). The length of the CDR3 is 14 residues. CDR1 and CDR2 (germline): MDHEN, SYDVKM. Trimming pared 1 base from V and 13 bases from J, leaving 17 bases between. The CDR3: CASSLFGRVIPQFF. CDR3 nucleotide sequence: TGTGCCAGCAGTTTATTCGGCAGGGTGATACCCCAGTTCTTC.

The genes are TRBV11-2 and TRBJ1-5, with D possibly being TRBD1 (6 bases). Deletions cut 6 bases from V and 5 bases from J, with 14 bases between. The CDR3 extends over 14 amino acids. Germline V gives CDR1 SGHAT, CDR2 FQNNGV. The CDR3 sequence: CASSQGQRDQPQHF. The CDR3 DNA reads TGTGCCAGCAGTCAAGGACAGAGGGATCAGCCCCAGCATTTT.

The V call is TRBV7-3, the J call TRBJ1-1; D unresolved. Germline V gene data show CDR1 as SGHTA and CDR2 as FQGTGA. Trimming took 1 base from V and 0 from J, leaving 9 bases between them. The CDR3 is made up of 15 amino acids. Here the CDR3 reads CASSLISPMNTEAFF. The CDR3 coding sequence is TGTGCCAGCAGCTTAATTTCCCCCATGAACACTGAAGCTTTCTTT. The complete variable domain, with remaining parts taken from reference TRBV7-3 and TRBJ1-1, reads GAGVSQTPSNKVTEKGKYVELRCDPISGHTALYWYRQSLGQGPEFLIYFQGTGAADDSGLPNDRFFAVRPEGSVSTLKIQRTERGDSAVYLCASSLISPMNTEAFFGQGTRLTVV.